A selection of T cell receptor beta chains follows, all from one sample in a study of blood T cell repertoires in COVID-19. The data were produced by immunoSEQ multiplex PCR, yet TCRdb's version contains in-frame clones alone and is incomplete. The table lists 34,000 or so clones, more than 85% of them singletons, with roughly 38% in the top ten. The sequenced sample consisted of peripheral blood. The receptor source for this set is a man aged 55 to 69 with active or convalescent COVID-19. Both conserved end residues are trimmed from each CDR3.

j_call	cdr3_length	v_call	cdr3_aa
TRBJ2-2	14	TRBV9	ASSVSSGSVTGELF
TRBJ1-1	9	TRBV20-1	SAVRNTEAF
TRBJ2-6	13	TRBV11-2	ASSPRASGANVLT
TRBJ2-7	10	TRBV27	ASSPDIYEQY
TRBJ1-1	15	TRBV5-6	ASTLEQGLNWGTEAF
TRBJ1-5	14	TRBV27	ASRRTAIDSNQPQH
TRBJ2-1	14	TRBV3-1/TRBV3-2	ASSQLLAGGGNEQF
TRBJ1-2	14	TRBV7-2	ASSLETAARYYGYT
TRBJ1-1	12	TRBV7-6	ASSPRTGGFEAF
TRBJ1-1	16	TRBV24-1	ATSDLNKKTGRDTEAF
TRBJ1-2	13	TRBV25-1	ASSQMGGRNYGYT
TRBJ2-1	13	TRBV25-1	ASSAERGNLDEQF
TRBJ2-5	12	TRBV5-1	ASSLLTGKETQY
TRBJ2-4	14	TRBV7-9	ASSPPYRVAKNIQY
TRBJ1-2	11	TRBV19	ASTFDRNYGYT
TRBJ2-2	13	TRBV11-2	ASSAPVRETGELF
TRBJ2-1	14	TRBV4-2	ASSPKLAGGQSEQF
TRBJ1-2	10	TRBV29-1	SIQGQGEGYT
TRBJ1-2	13	TRBV5-1	ASSLVGTGNYGYT
TRBJ2-5	13	TRBV6-1	ASSEARGREETQY
TRBJ2-3	14	TRBV10-3	AISLAGGRGTDTQY
TRBJ1-1	11	TRBV3-1/TRBV3-2	ASGRQGNTEAF
TRBJ1-4	13	TRBV25-1	ASSEHGQGNEKLF
TRBJ1-2	11	TRBV12-3/TRBV12-4	ASGWGVYYGYT
TRBJ2-1	13	TRBV5-1	ASSQQLVSGNEQF